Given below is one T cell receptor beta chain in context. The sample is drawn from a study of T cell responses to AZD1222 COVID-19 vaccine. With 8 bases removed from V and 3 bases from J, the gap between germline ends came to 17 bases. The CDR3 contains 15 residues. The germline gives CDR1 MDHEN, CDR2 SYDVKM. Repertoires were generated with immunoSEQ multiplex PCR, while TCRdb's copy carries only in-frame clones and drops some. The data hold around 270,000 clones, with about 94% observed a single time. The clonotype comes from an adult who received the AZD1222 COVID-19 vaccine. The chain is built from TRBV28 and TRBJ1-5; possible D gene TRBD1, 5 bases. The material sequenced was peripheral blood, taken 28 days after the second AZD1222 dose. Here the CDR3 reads CASQLNRGINQPQHF. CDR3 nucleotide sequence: TGTGCCAGCCAACTTAACCGGGGGATCAATCAGCCCCAGCATTTT. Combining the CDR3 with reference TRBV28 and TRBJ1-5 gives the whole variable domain DVKVTQSSRYLVKRTGEKVFLECVQDMDHENMFWYRQDPGLGLRLIYFSYDVKMKEKGDIPEGYSVSREKKERFSLILESASTNQTSMYLCASQLNRGINQPQHFGDGTRLSIL.